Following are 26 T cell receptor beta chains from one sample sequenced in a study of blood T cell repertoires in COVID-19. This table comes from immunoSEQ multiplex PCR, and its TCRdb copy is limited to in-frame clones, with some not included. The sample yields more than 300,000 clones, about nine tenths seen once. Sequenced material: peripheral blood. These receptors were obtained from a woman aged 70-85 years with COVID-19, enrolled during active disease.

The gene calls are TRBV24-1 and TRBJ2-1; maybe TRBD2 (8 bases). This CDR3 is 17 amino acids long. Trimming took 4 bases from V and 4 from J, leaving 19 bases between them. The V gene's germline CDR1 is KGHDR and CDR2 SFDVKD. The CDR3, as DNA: TGTGCCACCAGTGACCCGGGAGGGGGCGAAGGATACAATGAGCAGTTCTTC. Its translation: CATSDPGGGEGYNEQFF.

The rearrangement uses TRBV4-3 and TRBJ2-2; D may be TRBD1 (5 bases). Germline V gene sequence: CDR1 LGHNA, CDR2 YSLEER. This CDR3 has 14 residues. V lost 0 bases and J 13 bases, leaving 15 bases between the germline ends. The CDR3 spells CASSQDTVREWLFF. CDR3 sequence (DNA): TGCGCCAGCAGCCAAGATACTGTCAGGGAATGGCTGTTTTTT.

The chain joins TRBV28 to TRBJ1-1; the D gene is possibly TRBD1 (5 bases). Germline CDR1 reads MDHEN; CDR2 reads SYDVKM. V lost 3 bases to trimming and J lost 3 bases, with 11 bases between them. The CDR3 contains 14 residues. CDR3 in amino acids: CASSFDREYTEAFF. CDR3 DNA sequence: TGTGCCAGCAGTTTCGACAGAGAATACACTGAAGCTTTCTTT. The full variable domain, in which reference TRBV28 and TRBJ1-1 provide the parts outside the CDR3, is DVKVTQSSRYLVKRTGEKVFLECVQDMDHENMFWYRQDPGLGLRLIYFSYDVKMKEKGDIPEGYSVSREKKERFSLILESASTNQTSMYLCASSFDREYTEAFFGQGTRLTVV.

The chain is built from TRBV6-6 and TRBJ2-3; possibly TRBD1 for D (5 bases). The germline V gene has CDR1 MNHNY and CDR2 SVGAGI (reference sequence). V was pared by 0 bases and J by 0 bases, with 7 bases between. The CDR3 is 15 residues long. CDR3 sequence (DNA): TGTGCCAGCAGTTACTCGGACATAAGCACAGATACGCAGTATTTT. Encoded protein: CASSYSDISTDTQYF.

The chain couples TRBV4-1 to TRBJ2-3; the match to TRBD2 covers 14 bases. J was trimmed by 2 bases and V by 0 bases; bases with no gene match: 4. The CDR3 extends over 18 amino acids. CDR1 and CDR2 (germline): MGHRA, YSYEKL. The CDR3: CASSQERGLAGDTDTQYF. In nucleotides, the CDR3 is TGCGCCAGCAGCCAAGAGAGGGGACTAGCGGGGGACACAGATACGCAGTATTTT.

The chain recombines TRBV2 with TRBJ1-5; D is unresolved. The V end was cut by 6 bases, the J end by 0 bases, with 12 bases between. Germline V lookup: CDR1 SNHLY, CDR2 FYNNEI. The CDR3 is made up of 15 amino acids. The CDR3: CASRYEGFSNQPQHF. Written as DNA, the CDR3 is TGTGCCAGCAGATACGAGGGATTTAGCAATCAGCCCCAGCATTTT.

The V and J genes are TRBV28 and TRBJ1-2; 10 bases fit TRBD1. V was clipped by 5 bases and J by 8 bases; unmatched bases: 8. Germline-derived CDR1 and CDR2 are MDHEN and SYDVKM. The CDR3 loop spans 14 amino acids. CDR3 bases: TGTGCCAGCAGTCTCAGACAGGGGGCTAAAGGCTACACCTTC. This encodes CASSLRQGAKGYTF.

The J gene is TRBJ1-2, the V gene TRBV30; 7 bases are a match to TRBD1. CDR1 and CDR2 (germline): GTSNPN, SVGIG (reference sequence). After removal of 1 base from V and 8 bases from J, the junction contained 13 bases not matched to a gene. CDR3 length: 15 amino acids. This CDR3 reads CAWSAYPQGVGGYTF. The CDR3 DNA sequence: TGTGCCTGGAGTGCCTACCCTCAGGGGGTGGGGGGCTACACCTTC.

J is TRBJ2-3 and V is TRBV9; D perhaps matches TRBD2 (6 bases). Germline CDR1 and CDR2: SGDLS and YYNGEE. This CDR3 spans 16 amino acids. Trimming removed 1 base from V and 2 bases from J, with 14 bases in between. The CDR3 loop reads CASSVLARGSTDTQYF. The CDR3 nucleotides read TGTGCCAGCAGCGTACTAGCGCGGGGTTCCACAGATACGCAGTATTTT. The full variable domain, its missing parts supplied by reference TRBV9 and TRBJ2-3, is DSGVTQTPKHLITATGQRVTLRCSPRSGDLSVYWYQQSLDQGLQFLIQYYNGEERAKGNILERFSAQQFPDLHSELNLSSLELGDSALYFCASSVLARGSTDTQYFGPGTRLTVL.

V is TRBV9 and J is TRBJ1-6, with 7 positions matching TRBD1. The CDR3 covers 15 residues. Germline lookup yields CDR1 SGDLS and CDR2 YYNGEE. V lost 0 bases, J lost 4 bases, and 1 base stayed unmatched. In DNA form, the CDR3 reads TGTGCCAGCAGCGTAGCACAGGGGTATAATTCACCCCTCCACTTT. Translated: CASSVAQGYNSPLHF.

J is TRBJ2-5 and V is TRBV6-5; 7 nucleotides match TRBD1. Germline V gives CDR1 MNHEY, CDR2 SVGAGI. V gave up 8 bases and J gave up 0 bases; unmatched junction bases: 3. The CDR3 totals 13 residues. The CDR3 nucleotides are TGTGCCAGCGCACAGGGGAACCAAGAGACCCAGTACTTC. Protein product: CASAQGNQETQYF.

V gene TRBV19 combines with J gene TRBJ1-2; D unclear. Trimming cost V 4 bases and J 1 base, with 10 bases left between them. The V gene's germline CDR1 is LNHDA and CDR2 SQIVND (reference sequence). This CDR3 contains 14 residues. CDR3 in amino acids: CASSRVENNYGYTF. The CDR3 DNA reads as TGTGCCAGTAGTAGGGTGGAGAATAACTATGGCTACACCTTC.

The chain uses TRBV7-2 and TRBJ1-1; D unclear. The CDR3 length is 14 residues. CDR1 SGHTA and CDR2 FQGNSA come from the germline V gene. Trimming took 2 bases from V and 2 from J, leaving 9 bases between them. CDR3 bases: TGTGCCAGCAGCTTAACAGATCCTAACACTGAAGCTTTCTTT. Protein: CASSLTDPNTEAFF.

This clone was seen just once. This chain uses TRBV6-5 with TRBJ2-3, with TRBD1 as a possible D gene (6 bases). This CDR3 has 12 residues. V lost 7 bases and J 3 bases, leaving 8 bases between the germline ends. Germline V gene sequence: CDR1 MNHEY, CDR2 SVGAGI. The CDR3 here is CASTQGTDTQYF. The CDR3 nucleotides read TGTGCCAGCACGCAGGGGACAGATACGCAGTATTTT.

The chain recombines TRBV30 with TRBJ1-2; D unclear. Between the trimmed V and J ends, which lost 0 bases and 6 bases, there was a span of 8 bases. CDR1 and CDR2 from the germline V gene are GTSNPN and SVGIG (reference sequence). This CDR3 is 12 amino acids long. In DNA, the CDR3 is TGTGCCTGGAGTGTAAGACTTCATGGCTACACCTTC. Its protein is CAWSVRLHGYTF.

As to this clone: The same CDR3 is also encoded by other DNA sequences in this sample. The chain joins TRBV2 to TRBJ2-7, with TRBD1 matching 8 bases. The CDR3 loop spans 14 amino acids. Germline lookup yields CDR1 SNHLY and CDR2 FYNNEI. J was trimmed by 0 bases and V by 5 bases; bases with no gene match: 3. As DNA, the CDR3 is TGTGCCAGCAGTAGGGACAGGAGCTCCTACGAGCAGTACTTC. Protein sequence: CASSRDRSSYEQYF.

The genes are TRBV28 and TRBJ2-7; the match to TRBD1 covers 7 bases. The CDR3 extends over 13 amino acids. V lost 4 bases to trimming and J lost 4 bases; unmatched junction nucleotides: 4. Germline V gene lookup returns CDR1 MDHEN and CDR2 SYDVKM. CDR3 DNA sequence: TGTGCCAGCAGTTACAGGGGCTTTTACGAGCAGTACTTC. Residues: CASSYRGFYEQYF.

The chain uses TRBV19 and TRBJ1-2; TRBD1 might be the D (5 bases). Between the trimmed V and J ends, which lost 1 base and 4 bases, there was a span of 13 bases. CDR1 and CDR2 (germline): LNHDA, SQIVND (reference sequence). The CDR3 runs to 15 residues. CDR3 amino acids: CASSIVETAPYGYTF. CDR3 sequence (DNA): TGTGCCAGTAGTATAGTCGAGACAGCTCCCTATGGCTACACCTTC. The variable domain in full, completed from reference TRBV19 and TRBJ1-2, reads DGGITQSPKYLFRKEGQNVTLSCEQNLNHDAMYWYRQDPGQGLRLIYYSQIVNDFQKGDIAEGYSVSREKKESFPLTVTSAQKNPTAFYLCASSIVETAPYGYTFGSGTRLTVV.

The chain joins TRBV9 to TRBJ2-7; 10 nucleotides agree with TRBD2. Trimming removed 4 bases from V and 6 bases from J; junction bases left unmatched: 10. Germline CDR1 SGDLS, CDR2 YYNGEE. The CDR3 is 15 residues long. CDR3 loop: CASSPRPGLASEQYF. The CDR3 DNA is TGTGCCAGCAGCCCGAGACCGGGACTAGCGAGCGAGCAGTACTTC.

The CDR3 DNA sequence: TGTGCCAGCAGCTTAGTATGGACAGGGGGAAACACCATATATTTT. Translated, it gives CASSLVWTGGNTIYF. The chain employs TRBV7-2 and TRBJ1-3, with TRBD1 matching 8 bases. CDR1 is SGHTA and CDR2 is FQGNSA in the germline V gene. There are 15 residues in the CDR3. V lost 1 base, J lost 4 bases, and 3 bases stayed unmatched.

CDR3 sequence reads: CASSASTDFYGYTF. DNA of the CDR3: TGTGCCAGCAGTGCCTCGACAGACTTCTATGGCTACACCTTC. This chain connects TRBV2 to TRBJ1-2, with D maybe TRBD1 (5 bases). The CDR3 extends over 14 amino acids. Trimming removed 4 bases from V and 4 bases from J, with 13 bases in between. The germline V gene encodes CDR1 SNHLY and CDR2 FYNNEI.

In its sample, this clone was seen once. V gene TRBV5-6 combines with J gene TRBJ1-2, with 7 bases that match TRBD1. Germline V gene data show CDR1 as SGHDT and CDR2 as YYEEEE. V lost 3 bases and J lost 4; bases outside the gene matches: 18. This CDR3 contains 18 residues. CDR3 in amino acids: CASSSTTRQGSALYGYTF. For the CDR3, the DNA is TGTGCCAGCAGCTCGACTACCCGACAGGGTTCTGCTCTCTATGGCTACACCTTC.

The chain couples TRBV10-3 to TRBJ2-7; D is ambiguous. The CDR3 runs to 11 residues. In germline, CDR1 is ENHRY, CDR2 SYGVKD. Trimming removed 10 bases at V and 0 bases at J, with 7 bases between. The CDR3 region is CATVSSYEQYF. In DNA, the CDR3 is TGTGCCACCGTGTCCTCCTACGAGCAGTACTTC.

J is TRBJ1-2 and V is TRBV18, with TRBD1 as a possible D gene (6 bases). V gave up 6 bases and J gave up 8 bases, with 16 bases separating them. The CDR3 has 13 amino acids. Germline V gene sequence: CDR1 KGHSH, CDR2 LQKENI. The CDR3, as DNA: TGTGCCAGCTCTCTACAGGGTGCTCTCGGCTACACCTTC. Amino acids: CASSLQGALGYTF.

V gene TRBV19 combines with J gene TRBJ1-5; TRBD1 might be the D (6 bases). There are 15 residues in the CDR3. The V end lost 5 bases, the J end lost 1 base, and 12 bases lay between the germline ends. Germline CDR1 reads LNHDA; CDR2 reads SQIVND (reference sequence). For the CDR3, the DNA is TGTGCCAGTAGTTCTTGGACAGAAAGCAATCAGCCCCAGCATTTT. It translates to CASSSWTESNQPQHF.

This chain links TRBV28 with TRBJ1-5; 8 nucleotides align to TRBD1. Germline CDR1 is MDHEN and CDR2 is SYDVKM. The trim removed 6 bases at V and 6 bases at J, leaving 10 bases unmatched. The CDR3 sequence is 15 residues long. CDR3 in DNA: TGTGCCAGCAGCTTTACAGGGGGTCTATTTCAGCCCCAGCATTTT. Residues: CASSFTGGLFQPQHF.